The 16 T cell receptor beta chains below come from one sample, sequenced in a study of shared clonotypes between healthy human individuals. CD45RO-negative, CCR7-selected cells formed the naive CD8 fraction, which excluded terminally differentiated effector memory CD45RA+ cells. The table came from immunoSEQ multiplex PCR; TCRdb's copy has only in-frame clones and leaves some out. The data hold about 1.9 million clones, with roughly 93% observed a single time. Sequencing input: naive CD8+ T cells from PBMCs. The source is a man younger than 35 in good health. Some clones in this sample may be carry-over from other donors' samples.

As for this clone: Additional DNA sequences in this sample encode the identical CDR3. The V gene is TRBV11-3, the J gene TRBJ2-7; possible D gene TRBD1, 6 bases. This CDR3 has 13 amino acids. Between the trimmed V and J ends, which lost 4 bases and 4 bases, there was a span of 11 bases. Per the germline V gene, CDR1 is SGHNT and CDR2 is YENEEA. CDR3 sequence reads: CASSSGRGYEQYF. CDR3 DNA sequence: TGTGCCAGCAGCTCGGGCAGGGGATACGAGCAGTACTTC.

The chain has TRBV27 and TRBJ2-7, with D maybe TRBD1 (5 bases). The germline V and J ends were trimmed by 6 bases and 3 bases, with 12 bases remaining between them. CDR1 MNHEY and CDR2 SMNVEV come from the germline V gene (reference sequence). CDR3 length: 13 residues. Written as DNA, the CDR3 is TGTGCCAGCAGAAAGGGGCCCCTCTACGAGCAGTACTTC. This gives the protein CASRKGPLYEQYF.

The DNA for the CDR3 is TGTGCCAGCAGTTTCCCCAGGGACAGGGAAAACACCGGGGAGCTGTTTTTT. It translates to CASSFPRDRENTGELFF. The V and J genes are TRBV28 and TRBJ2-2; 9 positions match TRBD1. The length of the CDR3 is 17 residues. Germline CDR1 reads MDHEN; CDR2 reads SYDVKM. V shed 3 bases, J shed 2 bases, and the junction held 7 bases outside the gene matches.

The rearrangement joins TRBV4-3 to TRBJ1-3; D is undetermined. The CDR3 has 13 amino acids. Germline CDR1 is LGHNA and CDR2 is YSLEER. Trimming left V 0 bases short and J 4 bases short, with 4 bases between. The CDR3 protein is CASSQDGGNTIYF. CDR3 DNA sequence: TGCGCCAGCAGCCAAGATGGCGGAAACACCATATATTTT.

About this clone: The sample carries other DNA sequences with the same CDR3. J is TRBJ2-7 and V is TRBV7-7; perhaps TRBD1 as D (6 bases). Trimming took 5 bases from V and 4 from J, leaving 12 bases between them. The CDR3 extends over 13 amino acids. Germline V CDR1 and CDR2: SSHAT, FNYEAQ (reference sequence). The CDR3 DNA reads TGTGCCAGCAGCCTTGCTAGGGGGTACGAGCAGTACTTC. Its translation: CASSLARGYEQYF.

The CDR3 DNA follows: TGCGCCAGCAGCCAATTGTCGGGACCTTCCTACAATGAGCAGTTCTTC. Amino acids: CASSQLSGPSYNEQFF. The J gene is TRBJ2-1, the V gene TRBV4-3; either TRBD1 or TRBD2 may fit D (5 bases each). The CDR3 sequence is 16 residues long. The germline V gene encodes CDR1 LGHNA and CDR2 YSLEER. Trimming shortened V by 2 bases and J by 1 base, and 12 bases separated the two germline ends.

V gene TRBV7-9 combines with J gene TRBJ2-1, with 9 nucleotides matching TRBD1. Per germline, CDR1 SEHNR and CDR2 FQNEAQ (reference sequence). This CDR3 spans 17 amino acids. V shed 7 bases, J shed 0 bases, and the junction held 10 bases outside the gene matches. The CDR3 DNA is TGTGCCAGCACCCACACCACAGGGGGCTTCTCCTACAATGAGCAGTTCTTC. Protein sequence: CASTHTTGGFSYNEQFF.

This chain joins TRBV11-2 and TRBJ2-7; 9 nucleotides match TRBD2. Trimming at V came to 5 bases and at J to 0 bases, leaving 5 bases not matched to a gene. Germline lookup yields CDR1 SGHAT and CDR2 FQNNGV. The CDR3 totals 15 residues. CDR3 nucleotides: TGTGCCAGCAGCGCCCGGCGGGGGGGCTCCTACGAGCAGTACTTC. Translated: CASSARRGGSYEQYF.

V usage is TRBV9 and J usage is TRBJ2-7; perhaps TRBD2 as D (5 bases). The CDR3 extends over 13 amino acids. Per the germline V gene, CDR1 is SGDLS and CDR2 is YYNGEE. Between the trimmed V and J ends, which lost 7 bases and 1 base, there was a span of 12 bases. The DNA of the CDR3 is TGTGCCAGCGAACGGAGGCCTTCCTACGAGCAGTACTTC. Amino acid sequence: CASERRPSYEQYF.

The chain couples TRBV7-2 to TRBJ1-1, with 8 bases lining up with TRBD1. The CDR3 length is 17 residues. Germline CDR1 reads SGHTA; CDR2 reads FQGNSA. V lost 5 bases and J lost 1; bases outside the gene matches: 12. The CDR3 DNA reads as TGTGCCAGCAGCACAGGAGGGGACAGGCTCGCGAACACTGAAGCTTTCTTT. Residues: CASSTGGDRLANTEAFF.

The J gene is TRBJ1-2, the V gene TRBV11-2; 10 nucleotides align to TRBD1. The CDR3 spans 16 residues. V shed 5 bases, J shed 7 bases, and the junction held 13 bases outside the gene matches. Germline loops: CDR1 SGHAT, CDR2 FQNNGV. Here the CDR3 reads CASSPRHRQGAAGYTF. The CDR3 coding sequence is TGTGCCAGCAGCCCCCGACATAGACAGGGGGCAGCTGGCTACACCTTC.

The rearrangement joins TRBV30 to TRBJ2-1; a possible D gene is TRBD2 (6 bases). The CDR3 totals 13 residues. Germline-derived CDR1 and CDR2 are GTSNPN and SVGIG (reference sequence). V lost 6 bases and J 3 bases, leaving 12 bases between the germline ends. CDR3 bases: TGTGCCTGCCGGGAGCTCTTCTACAATGAGCAGTTCTTC. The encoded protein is CACRELFYNEQFF. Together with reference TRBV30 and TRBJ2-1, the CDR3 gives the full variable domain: SQTIHQWPATLVQPVGSPLSLECTVEGTSNPNLYWYRQAAGRGLQLLFYSVGIGQISSEVPQNLSASRPQDRQFILSSKKLLLSDSGFYLCACRELFYNEQFFGPGTRLTVL.

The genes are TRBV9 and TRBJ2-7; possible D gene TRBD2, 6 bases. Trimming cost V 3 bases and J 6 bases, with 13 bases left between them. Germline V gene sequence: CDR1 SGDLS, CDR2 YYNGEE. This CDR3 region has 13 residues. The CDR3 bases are TGTGCCAGCAGCGGCGGGGACCCTTTCGAGCAGTACTTC. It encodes CASSGGDPFEQYF.

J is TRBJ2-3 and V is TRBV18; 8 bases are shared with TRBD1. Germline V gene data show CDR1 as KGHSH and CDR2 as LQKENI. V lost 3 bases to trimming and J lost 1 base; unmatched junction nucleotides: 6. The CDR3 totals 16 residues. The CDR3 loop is CASSPGLGQGTDTQYF. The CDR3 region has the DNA TGTGCCAGCTCACCGGGTCTGGGACAGGGCACAGATACGCAGTATTTT. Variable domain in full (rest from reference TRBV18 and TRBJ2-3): NAGVMQNPRHLVRRRGQEARLRCSPMKGHSHVYWYRQLPEEGLKFMVYLQKENIIDESGMPKERFSAEFPKEGPSILRIQQVVRGDSAAYFCASSPGLGQGTDTQYFGPGTRLTVL.

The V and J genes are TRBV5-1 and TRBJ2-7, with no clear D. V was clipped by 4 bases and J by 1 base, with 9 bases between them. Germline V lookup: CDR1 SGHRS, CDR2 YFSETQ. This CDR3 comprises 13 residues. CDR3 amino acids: CASSEDPSYEQYF. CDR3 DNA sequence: TGCGCCAGCAGCGAGGACCCATCCTACGAGCAGTACTTC.

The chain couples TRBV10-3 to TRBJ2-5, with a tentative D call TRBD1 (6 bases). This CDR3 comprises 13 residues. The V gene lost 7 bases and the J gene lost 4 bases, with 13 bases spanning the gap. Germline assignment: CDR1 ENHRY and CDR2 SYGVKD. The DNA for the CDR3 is TGTGCCATCAAGGGGGTTCTGGTAGAGACCCAGTACTTC. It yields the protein CAIKGVLVETQYF.